Presented here are 14 T cell receptor beta chains from one specimen sequenced in a study of neurological immune-mediated disorders. TCRdb analysed the 5' RACE reads with MiXCR anew, one entry per CDR3 protein. The data contain more than 35,000 distinct CDR3 sequences, around 6% of them singletons. The sample was CD4+ T cells from blood. Source of these receptors: a woman between 35 and 50 years old in good health.

This clonotype appeared many times. The chain recombines TRBV5-1 with TRBJ2-7; 8 bases match TRBD2. CDR3 length equals 13 residues. Germline V lookup: CDR1 SGHRS, CDR2 YFSETQ. V shed 4 bases, J shed 5 bases, and the junction held 5 bases outside the gene matches. Here the CDR3 reads CASSTGTRNEQYF. Here the CDR3 DNA reads TGCGCCAGCAGCACCGGGACTAGAAACGAGCAGTACTTC.

This clonotype was counted many times. V is TRBV7-2 and J is TRBJ1-5; tentatively, D is TRBD1 (5 bases). Trimming shortened V by 3 bases and J by 2 bases, and 11 bases separated the two germline ends. CDR3 size: 15 residues. Germline V lookup: CDR1 SGHTA, CDR2 FQGNSA. The CDR3 coding sequence is TGTGCCAGCAGCTTGATGGGGGTAGGCAATCAGCCCCAGCATTTT. Amino acids: CASSLMGVGNQPQHF.

Many counts were recorded for this clonotype. This chain joins TRBV24-1 and TRBJ2-1; 8 bases are a match to TRBD1. Per germline, CDR1 KGHDR and CDR2 SFDVKD. V gave up 3 bases and J gave up 7 bases; unmatched junction bases: 10. This CDR3 has 16 amino acids. The CDR3 DNA reads as TGTGCCACCAGTGATCCCGCCCAGGGGGCTAGGAATGAGCAGTTCTTC. It specifies CATSDPAQGARNEQFF.

The V gene is TRBV7-2, the J gene TRBJ2-5, with 13 bases matching TRBD2. Germline trimming cut 5 bases from V and 2 bases from J; bases unmatched to any gene: 8. CDR1 and CDR2 (germline): SGHTA, FQGNSA. The CDR3 contains 17 residues. In DNA, the CDR3 is TGTGCCAGCAGCCCAGGGACTAGCGGGATATCACAAGAGACCCAGTACTTC. Protein: CASSPGTSGISQETQYF.

This clonotype was seen at least ten times. The chain links TRBV28 to TRBJ2-6; 8 nucleotides match TRBD2. Germline V lookup: CDR1 MDHEN, CDR2 SYDVKM. V lost 7 bases, J lost 4 bases, and 9 bases stayed unmatched. The length of the CDR3 is 16 residues. The CDR3 spells CASTVGGDAGANVLTF. DNA for the CDR3: TGTGCCAGCACCGTCGGGGGGGACGCGGGGGCCAACGTCCTGACTTTC.

This clonotype was found many times. The rearrangement uses TRBV29-1 and TRBJ2-1, with a tentative D call TRBD2 (5 bases). CDR1 and CDR2 (germline): SQVTM, ANQGSEA. The CDR3 contains 12 residues. Trimming cost V 8 bases and J 3 bases, with 11 bases left between them. CDR3 sequence (DNA): TGCAGCTGCCACCGGGACTACAATGAGCAGTTCTTC. As protein: CSCHRDYNEQFF.

This clonotype was counted many times. The chain's CDR3 is CASGDRDVRGYTF. CDR3 in DNA: TGTGCCAGCGGAGACCGAGACGTCCGTGGCTACACCTTC. This sequence joins TRBV12-3 or TRBV12-4 and TRBJ1-2, with unresolved D. Between the trimmed V and J ends, which lost 8 bases and 7 bases, there was a span of 17 bases. The CDR3 runs to 13 residues.

This clonotype was found many times. The chain employs TRBV7-2 and TRBJ2-7; 7 positions match TRBD1. The germline gives CDR1 SGHTA, CDR2 FQGNSA. Trimming took 5 bases from V and 4 from J; bases not matched to a gene: 20. The CDR3 consists of 18 residues. The CDR3 reads CASSNLAFGQVTLYEQYF. In nucleotides, the CDR3 is TGTGCCAGCAGCAACTTGGCCTTTGGACAGGTGACATTATACGAGCAGTACTTC. Complete variable domain (other parts from reference TRBV7-2 and TRBJ2-7): GAGVSQSPSNKVTEKGKDVELRCDPISGHTALYWYRQSLGQGLEFLIYFQGNSAPDKSGLPSDRFSAERTGGSVSTLTIQRTQQEDSAVYLCASSNLAFGQVTLYEQYFGPGTRLTVT.

This CDR3 reads CASSAGTGGIEQYF. Written as DNA, the CDR3 is TGCGCCAGCAGCGCCGGGACAGGGGGCATAGAGCAGTACTTC. The V call is TRBV5-1, the J call TRBJ2-7; 12 positions agree with TRBD1. Per germline, CDR1 SGHRS and CDR2 YFSETQ. Trimming at V came to 4 bases and at J to 7 bases, leaving 6 bases not matched to a gene. The CDR3 runs to 14 residues.

This clonotype appeared many times. The J gene is TRBJ2-7, the V gene TRBV5-1; D perhaps matches TRBD1 (6 bases). Germline CDR1 reads SGHRS; CDR2 reads YFSETQ. With 7 bases removed from V and 4 bases from J, the gap between germline ends came to 15 bases. The CDR3 has 13 residues. The CDR3 nucleotides read TGCGCCAGCGCGCAGGGGACATTTTACGAGCAGTACTTC. Translated, it gives CASAQGTFYEQYF.

This clonotype was found many times. The chain recombines TRBV20-1 with TRBJ2-7; 11 bases are a match to TRBD2. V was clipped by 6 bases and J by 5 bases; unmatched bases: 9. The CDR3 has 14 residues. Germline CDR1 DFQATT, CDR2 SNEGSKA (reference sequence). The CDR3: CSAASTSGSNEQYF. CDR3 nucleotides: TGCAGTGCCGCGTCAACTAGCGGGAGCAACGAGCAGTACTTC.

Ten or more counts support this clonotype. V is TRBV5-1 and J is TRBJ2-1; D may be TRBD1 (6 bases). Germline CDR1 is SGHRS and CDR2 is YFSETQ. The CDR3 totals 15 residues. The V gene lost 4 bases and the J gene lost 0 bases, with 11 bases spanning the gap. The CDR3 region has the DNA TGCGCCAGCAGCGGGCAGGGGAGCTCCTACAATGAGCAGTTCTTC. Its protein is CASSGQGSSYNEQFF.

At least ten counts were recorded for this clonotype. The chain recombines TRBV5-1 with TRBJ2-1; tentative D call: TRBD2 (5 bases). Germline-derived CDR1 and CDR2 are SGHRS and YFSETQ. Trimming pared 0 bases from V and 8 bases from J, leaving 9 bases between. This CDR3 region has 13 residues. DNA of the CDR3: TGCGCCAGCAGCTTGGGGCTAGCCTATGAGCAGTTCTTC. Translated, it gives CASSLGLAYEQFF. The variable domain in full, completed from reference TRBV5-1 and TRBJ2-1, reads KAGVTQTPRYLIKTRGQQVTLSCSPISGHRSVSWYQQTPGQGLQFLFEYFSETQRNKGNFPGRFSGRQFSNSRSEMNVSTLELGDSALYLCASSLGLAYEQFFGPGTRLTVL.

Ten or more counts support this clonotype. This rearrangement joins TRBV7-2 to TRBJ2-5; 7 bases agree with TRBD1. Losses at the gene ends were 5 bases for V and 0 bases for J; bases not matched to a gene: 6. CDR1 is SGHTA, CDR2 FQGNSA, per germline. The CDR3 runs to 15 residues. CDR3 nucleotides: TGTGCCAGCAGCCATGGGGACAGCCACCAAGAGACCCAGTACTTC. It is translated as CASSHGDSHQETQYF. The complete variable domain, with remaining parts taken from reference TRBV7-2 and TRBJ2-5, reads GAGVSQSPSNKVTEKGKDVELRCDPISGHTALYWYRQSLGQGLEFLIYFQGNSAPDKSGLPSDRFSAERTGGSVSTLTIQRTQQEDSAVYLCASSHGDSHQETQYFGPGTRLLVL.